This TCR beta chain was retrieved from a study of blood T cells in healthy people across ages. This clonotype was detected ten times or more. Primed by a sample-barcoded 5' primer and a J-beta primer mix, a second PCR proceeded for about 6 to 11 cycles. TCRdb analysed the 5' RACE reads with MiXCR anew, one entry per CDR3 protein. Found here are about 720,000 distinct CDR3 sequences, 22% of them singletons; the top ten hold 20% to 25%. Source material: blood. This sequence originates from an older man in good health.

CDR3 sequence (DNA): TGTGCCAGCAGCGATTCAGGGGGCACAGATACGCAGTATTTT. Translated: CASSDSGGTDTQYF. The chain recombines TRBV6-4 with TRBJ2-3; possibly TRBD1 for D (6 bases). Germline loops: CDR1 MRHNA, CDR2 SNTAGT. The CDR3 sequence is 14 residues long. V was cut by 6 bases and J by 1 base, with 11 bases left in between.